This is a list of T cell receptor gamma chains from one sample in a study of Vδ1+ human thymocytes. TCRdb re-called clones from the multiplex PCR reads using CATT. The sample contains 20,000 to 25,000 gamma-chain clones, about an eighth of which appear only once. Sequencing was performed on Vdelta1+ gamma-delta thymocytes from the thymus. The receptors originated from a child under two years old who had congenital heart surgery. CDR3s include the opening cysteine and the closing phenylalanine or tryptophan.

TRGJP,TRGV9,CALWDRELGKKIKVF
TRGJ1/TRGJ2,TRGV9,CALWEGTDPYKKLF
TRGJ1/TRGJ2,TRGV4,CATWNGRRGGKLF
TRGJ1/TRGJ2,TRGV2,CATWDGLYDYKKLF
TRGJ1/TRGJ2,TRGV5,CATWDRRVGYKKLF
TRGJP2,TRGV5,CATWDRPRWIKTF
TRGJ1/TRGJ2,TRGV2,CATWDGPSNYYKKLF
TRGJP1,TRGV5,CATWDRPTTGWFKIF
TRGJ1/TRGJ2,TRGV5,CATWDTPARYKKLF
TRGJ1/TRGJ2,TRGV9,CALWEVRPTGKKLF